The next 27 T cell receptor beta chains were all read from a single sample in a study of blood T cells in healthy people across ages. It was with a sample-barcoded 5' primer and a J-beta primer mix that a second PCR of about 6 to 11 cycles was run. TCRdb re-derived calls from the 5' RACE reads in MiXCR, one entry per CDR3 protein. Of 1.4 million or so distinct CDR3 sequences listed, approximately 42% are singletons. The sample taken for sequencing was blood. Receptors were obtained from a woman aged 18-29 years in good health.

This clonotype appeared a few times. The gene calls are TRBV6-2 or TRBV6-3 and TRBJ2-1, with unresolved D. The V end lost 4 bases, the J end lost 0 bases, and 7 bases lay between the germline ends. The CDR3 runs 14 residues. Germline V gives CDR1 MNHEY, CDR2 SVGEGT. The CDR3 sequence is CASSSDDSYNEQFF. CDR3 sequence (DNA): TGTGCCAGCAGTTCGGACGACTCCTACAATGAGCAGTTCTTC.

The chain has TRBV6-2 or TRBV6-3 and TRBJ2-7; 8 bases are shared with TRBD1. Germline trimming cut 8 bases from V and 0 bases from J; bases unmatched to any gene: 6. The germline V gene has CDR1 MNHEY and CDR2 SVGEGT. This CDR3 contains 14 residues. Here the CDR3 reads CASRDRTFSYEQYF. CDR3 sequence (DNA): TGTGCCAGCCGGGACAGGACGTTCTCCTACGAGCAGTACTTC.

The V call is TRBV7-2, the J call TRBJ2-3, with 8 bases that match TRBD1. This CDR3 spans 13 amino acids. V lost 11 bases to trimming and J lost 6 bases; unmatched junction nucleotides: 10. Germline loops: CDR1 SGHTA, CDR2 FQGNSA. The CDR3 nucleotides are TGTGCCGGTCGGGGGACAGGCAGCGATACGCAGTATTTT. The encoded protein is CAGRGTGSDTQYF.

The V call is TRBV12-3 or TRBV12-4, the J call TRBJ2-2, with D possibly being TRBD2 (6 bases). V was trimmed by 1 base and J by 7 bases, leaving 10 bases between them. The CDR3 is made up of 14 amino acids. CDR3 sequence (DNA): TGTGCCAGCAGTTTAGATCACGGGAGCGGGGAGCTGTTTTTT. Its protein product is CASSLDHGSGELFF.

The V and J genes are TRBV28 and TRBJ2-7; perhaps TRBD2 as D (5 bases). This CDR3 has 15 amino acids. Deletions cut 6 bases from V and 7 bases from J, with 22 bases between. Germline loops: CDR1 MDHEN, CDR2 SYDVKM. CDR3 sequence: CASRLEGSSYNEQYF. The CDR3 coding sequence is TGTGCCAGCAGACTAGAGGGAAGCTCCTACAATGAGCAGTACTTC.

This chain uses TRBV29-1 with TRBJ1-1, with D maybe TRBD1 (6 bases). The CDR3 length is 11 residues. V dropped 5 bases and J dropped 4 bases, with 8 bases sitting between them. Germline lookup yields CDR1 SQVTM and CDR2 ANQGSEA. CDR3 bases: TGCAGCGTTCAAGGGGGCACTGAAGCTTTCTTT. Its translation: CSVQGGTEAFF.

The chain couples TRBV30 to TRBJ2-7; maybe TRBD2 (6 bases). Per the germline V gene, CDR1 is GTSNPN and CDR2 is SVGIG (reference sequence). Trimming removed 4 bases from V and 6 bases from J, with 16 bases in between. CDR3 size: 13 residues. The chain's CDR3 is CAWIGRGSIEQYF. CDR3 nucleotide sequence: TGTGCCTGGATCGGGCGGGGCTCCATCGAGCAGTACTTC.

The J gene is TRBJ2-2, the V gene TRBV7-3; TRBD2 agrees at 10 bases. J lost 0 bases, V lost 5 bases, and 3 bases had no gene match. Germline V gives CDR1 SGHTA, CDR2 FQGTGA. This CDR3 region has 16 residues. CDR3 nucleotide sequence: TGTGCCAGCAGCACAACTAGCGGGGCGAACACCGGGGAGCTGTTTTTT. It encodes CASSTTSGANTGELFF.

This chain joins TRBV3-1 and TRBJ2-5, with D tentatively TRBD1 or TRBD2 (5 bases each). Germline loops: CDR1 LGHDT, CDR2 YNNKEL (reference sequence). This CDR3 contains 13 residues. V gave up 3 bases and J gave up 13 bases, with 18 bases separating them. The CDR3 here is CASSHGTVYERYF. CDR3 nucleotide sequence: TGTGCCAGCAGCCATGGGACGGTCTACGAGCGGTACTTC.

The rearrangement links TRBV29-1 to TRBJ2-3, with D perhaps being TRBD1 or TRBD2 (5 bases each). Germline CDR1 reads SQVTM; CDR2 reads ANQGSEA. Trimming cost V 4 bases and J 2 bases, with 13 bases left between them. The CDR3 loop spans 14 amino acids. The chain's CDR3 is CSVALRGSTDTQYF. CDR3 coding DNA: TGCAGCGTTGCCCTCCGGGGCTCCACAGATACGCAGTATTTT.

The rearrangement uses TRBV6-2 or TRBV6-3 and TRBJ2-7; 8 nucleotides agree with TRBD1. The junction had 12 bases not matched to a gene; V was cut back by 4 bases and J by 4 bases. CDR1 is MNHEY, CDR2 SVGEGT, per germline. The CDR3 has 16 amino acids. The CDR3 DNA is TGTGCCAGCAGTTTCCGCCTTGACAGGGGTTCATACGAGCAGTACTTC. Protein product: CASSFRLDRGSYEQYF.

This clonotype was seen more than once but under ten times. The chain couples TRBV6-1 to TRBJ1-2, with 7 bases fitting TRBD1. This CDR3 spans 17 amino acids. Germline-derived CDR1 and CDR2 are MNHNS and SASEGT. J was trimmed by 4 bases and V by 4 bases; bases with no gene match: 15. The CDR3 bases are TGTGCCAGCAGTGTCGAACTGACAGGGAGGTTGATCTATGGCTACACCTTC. Its protein product is CASSVELTGRLIYGYTF.

This clonotype was observed a single time. The chain carries TRBV6-1 and TRBJ2-1, with 14 bases identical to TRBD2. CDR3 size: 16 residues. V was pared by 6 bases and J by 9 bases, with 10 bases of the junction left unmatched. Germline V gene sequence: CDR1 MNHNS, CDR2 SASEGT. The CDR3 sequence is CASRDSGLAGVVEQFF. In DNA form, the CDR3 reads TGTGCCAGCAGGGATTCGGGACTAGCGGGAGTTGTTGAGCAGTTCTTC.

CDR3 in amino acids: CASSMQGANGYTF. As DNA, the CDR3 is TGTGCCAGCAGCATGCAGGGGGCGAATGGCTACACCTTC. The chain recombines TRBV13 with TRBJ1-2; 8 bases line up with TRBD1. V lost 5 bases to trimming and J lost 6 bases; unmatched junction nucleotides: 5. The length of the CDR3 is 13 residues. Germline-derived CDR1 and CDR2 are PRHDT and FYEKMQ (reference sequence).

The chain uses TRBV6-1 and TRBJ1-1; TRBD1 is a possible D gene (5 bases). Trimming pared 7 bases from V and 2 bases from J, leaving 14 bases between. Germline loops: CDR1 MNHNS, CDR2 SASEGT. The CDR3 has 14 amino acids. CDR3 sequence reads: CASNEKTENTEAFF. DNA of the CDR3: TGTGCCAGCAACGAGAAGACAGAAAACACTGAAGCTTTCTTT.

The V call is TRBV7-8, the J call TRBJ1-2; 7 bases agree with TRBD1. The CDR3 loop spans 14 amino acids. Germline assignment: CDR1 SGHVS and CDR2 FQNEAQ. The trim removed 3 bases at V and 4 bases at J, leaving 5 bases unmatched. In DNA, the CDR3 is TGTGCCAGCAGCTTGGGACAGATTTTCTATGGCTACACCTTC. It specifies CASSLGQIFYGYTF.

V is TRBV20-1 and J is TRBJ2-3; D possibly corresponds to TRBD1 (6 bases). The CDR3 is made up of 13 amino acids. Germline V gives CDR1 DFQATT, CDR2 SNEGSKA (reference sequence). This chain's CDR3 is CSFVDSSTDTQYF. The CDR3 nucleotides read TGCAGCTTTGTGGACAGCTCCACAGATACGCAGTATTTT.

The rearrangement links TRBV9 to TRBJ2-5; D possibly corresponds to TRBD2 (5 bases). Trimming cost V 6 bases and J 0 bases, with 15 bases left between them. The length of the CDR3 is 15 residues. The germline V gene has CDR1 SGDLS and CDR2 YYNGEE. The chain's CDR3 is CASNNRGLHQETQYF. In DNA, the CDR3 is TGTGCCAGCAACAACCGAGGACTGCACCAAGAGACCCAGTACTTC.

This clonotype was observed a handful of times. Here the CDR3 DNA reads TGTGCCAGCAGTAGTGACAGGGGAATTTACGAGCAGTACTTC. This sequence encodes CASSSDRGIYEQYF. The chain joins TRBV7-2 to TRBJ2-7; TRBD1 matches at 8 bases. Trimming removed 6 bases from V and 4 bases from J; junction bases left unmatched: 8. CDR1 and CDR2 (germline): SGHTA, FQGNSA. This CDR3 spans 14 amino acids.

The CDR3 coding sequence is TGTGCCAGCAGTGAAGTGGTCAGGGGGGCCGTTTACAATGAGCAGTACTTC. It is translated as CASSEVVRGAVYNEQYF. The chain employs TRBV6-1 and TRBJ2-5, with D maybe TRBD1 (7 bases). The ends were cut back, 1 base at V and 11 bases at J, with 26 bases in the middle. The CDR3 runs 17 residues. Germline values: CDR1 MNHNS, CDR2 SASEGT.

The chain couples TRBV12-3 or TRBV12-4 to TRBJ1-6; 8 bases match TRBD1. The CDR3 is 14 residues long. Unmatched junction bases numbered 11, after V lost 6 bases and J lost 13 bases. The CDR3 bases are TGTGCCAGCAGGGTGGGACAGGCGGGTTACCCCCTCCACTTT. It codes for CASRVGQAGYPLHF.

This clonotype has just a few counts. The chain has TRBV29-1 and TRBJ1-2; D may be TRBD1 (5 bases). The CDR3 sequence is 13 residues long. Germline loops: CDR1 SQVTM, CDR2 ANQGSEA. Trimming left V 2 bases short and J 4 bases short, with 11 bases between. The CDR3 DNA is TGCAGCGTTGAAAGGGGATCCATCTATGGCTACACCTTC. This codes for CSVERGSIYGYTF.

About this clonotype itself: This may be a read error, as it is one base from a much larger clone. The chain links TRBV12-3 or TRBV12-4 to TRBJ1-1; D uncertain. The V and J ends lost 3 bases and 1 base respectively, with 6 bases between them. The CDR3 spans 13 residues. The CDR3 is CASSFEENTEAFF. The CDR3 bases are TGTGCCAGCAGTTTCGAGGAGAACACTGAAGCTTTCTTT.

The chain couples TRBV6-6 to TRBJ2-3, with D tentatively TRBD2 (6 bases). CDR1 is MNHNY, CDR2 SVGAGI, per germline (reference sequence). Deletions cut 0 bases from V and 1 base from J, with 14 bases between. The CDR3 spans 17 residues. CDR3 sequence (DNA): TGTGCCAGCAGTTACTCGAGCGGGCGGATAGGCACAGATACGCAGTATTTT. Residues: CASSYSSGRIGTDTQYF.

This clonotype was counted a few times. V gene TRBV28 combines with J gene TRBJ2-1; 7 bases map to TRBD2. V lost 3 bases to trimming and J lost 0 bases; unmatched junction nucleotides: 8. Looked up from germline, CDR1 is MDHEN and CDR2 is SYDVKM. The CDR3 is 17 amino acids. This chain's CDR3 is CASSLFLADSSYNEQFF. In DNA, the CDR3 is TGTGCCAGCAGTTTGTTCCTAGCGGATAGCTCCTACAATGAGCAGTTCTTC.

The sample holds a few counts of this clonotype. This chain joins TRBV29-1 and TRBJ2-4, with D unclear. Trimming stripped 4 bases from V and 0 bases from J, with 7 bases between. The CDR3 runs to 13 residues. Germline V gene lookup returns CDR1 SQVTM and CDR2 ANQGSEA. The CDR3 DNA is TGCAGCGTTGGTACGCTAGCCAAAAACATTCAGTACTTC. It specifies CSVGTLAKNIQYF.

This clonotype has only a few counts. The genes are TRBV12-3 or TRBV12-4 and TRBJ2-7, with 8 bases matching TRBD1. The V and J ends lost 4 bases and 0 bases, in that order; junction bases with no gene match: 11. The CDR3 covers 17 residues. CDR3 amino acids: CASSYRTGTISSYEQYF. In DNA form, the CDR3 reads TGTGCCAGCAGTTACAGGACAGGGACCATAAGCTCCTACGAGCAGTACTTC.